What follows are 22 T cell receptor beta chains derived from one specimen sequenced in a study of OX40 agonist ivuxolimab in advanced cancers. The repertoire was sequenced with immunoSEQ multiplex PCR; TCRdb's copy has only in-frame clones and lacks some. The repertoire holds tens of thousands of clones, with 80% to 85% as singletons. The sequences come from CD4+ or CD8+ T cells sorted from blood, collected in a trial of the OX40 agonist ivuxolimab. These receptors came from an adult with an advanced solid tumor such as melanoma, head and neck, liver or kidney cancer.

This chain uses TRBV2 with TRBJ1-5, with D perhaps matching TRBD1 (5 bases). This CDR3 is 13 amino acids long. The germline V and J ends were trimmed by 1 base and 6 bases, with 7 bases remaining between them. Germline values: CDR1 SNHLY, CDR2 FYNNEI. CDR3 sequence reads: CASSEGGAQPQHF. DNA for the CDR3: TGTGCCAGCAGTGAAGGAGGGGCTCAGCCCCAGCATTTT.

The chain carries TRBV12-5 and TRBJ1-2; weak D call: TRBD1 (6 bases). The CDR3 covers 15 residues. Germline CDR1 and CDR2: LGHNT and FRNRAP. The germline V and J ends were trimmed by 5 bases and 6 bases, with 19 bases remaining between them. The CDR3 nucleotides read TGTGCTAGTGGTCCCCCGGGGGGGCGAAAAGATGGCTACACCTTC. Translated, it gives CASGPPGGRKDGYTF.

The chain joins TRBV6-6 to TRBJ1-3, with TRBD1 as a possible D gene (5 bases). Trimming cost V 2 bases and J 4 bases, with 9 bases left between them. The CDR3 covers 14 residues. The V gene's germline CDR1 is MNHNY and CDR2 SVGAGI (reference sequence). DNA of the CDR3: TGTGCCAGCAGTTACGCGGGGACCGGAAACACCATATATTTT. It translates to CASSYAGTGNTIYF.

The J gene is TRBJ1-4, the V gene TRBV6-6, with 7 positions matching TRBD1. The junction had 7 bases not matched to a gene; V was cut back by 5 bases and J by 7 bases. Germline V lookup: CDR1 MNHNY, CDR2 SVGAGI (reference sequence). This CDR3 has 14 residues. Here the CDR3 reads CASSLGTEIEKLFF. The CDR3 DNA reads TGTGCCAGCAGTCTCGGGACAGAAATTGAAAAACTGTTTTTT.

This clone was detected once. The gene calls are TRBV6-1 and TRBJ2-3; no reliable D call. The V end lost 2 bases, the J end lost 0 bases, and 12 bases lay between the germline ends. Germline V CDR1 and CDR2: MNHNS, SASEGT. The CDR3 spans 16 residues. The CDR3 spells CASSEQEPSSTDTQYF. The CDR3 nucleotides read TGTGCCAGCAGTGAACAGGAACCCTCTAGCACAGATACGCAGTATTTT.

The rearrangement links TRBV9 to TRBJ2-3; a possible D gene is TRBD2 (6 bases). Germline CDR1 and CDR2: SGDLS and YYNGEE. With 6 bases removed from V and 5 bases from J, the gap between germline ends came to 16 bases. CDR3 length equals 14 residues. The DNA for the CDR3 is TGTGCCAGCAACGTGGAACTAGCAGGAGATACGCAGTATTTT. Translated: CASNVELAGDTQYF.

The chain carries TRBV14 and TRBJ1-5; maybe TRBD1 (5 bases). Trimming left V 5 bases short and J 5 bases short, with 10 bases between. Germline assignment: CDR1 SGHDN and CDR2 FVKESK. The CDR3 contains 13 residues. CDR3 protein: CASSAGTHQPQHF. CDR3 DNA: TGTGCCAGCAGCGCAGGGACCCATCAGCCCCAGCATTTT. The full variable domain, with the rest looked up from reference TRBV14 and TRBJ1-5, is EAGVTQFPSHSVIEKGQTVTLRCDPISGHDNLYWYRRVMGKEIKFLLHFVKESKQDESGMPNNRFLAERTGGTYSTLKVQPAELEDSGVYFCASSAGTHQPQHFGDGTRLSIL.

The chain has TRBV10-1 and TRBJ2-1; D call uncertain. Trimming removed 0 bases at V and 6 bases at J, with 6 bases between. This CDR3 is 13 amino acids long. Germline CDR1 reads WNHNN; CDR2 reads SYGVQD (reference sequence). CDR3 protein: CASSESIGNEQFF. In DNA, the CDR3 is TGCGCCAGCAGTGAGTCAATAGGCAATGAGCAGTTCTTC.

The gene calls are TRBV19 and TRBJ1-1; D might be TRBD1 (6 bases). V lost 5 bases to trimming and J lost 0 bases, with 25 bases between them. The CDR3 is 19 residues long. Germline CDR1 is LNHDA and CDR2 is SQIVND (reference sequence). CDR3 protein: CASSSGTSITYDMNTEAFF. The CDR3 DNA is TGTGCCAGTAGTTCCGGGACAAGTATCACTTACGACATGAACACTGAAGCTTTCTTT.

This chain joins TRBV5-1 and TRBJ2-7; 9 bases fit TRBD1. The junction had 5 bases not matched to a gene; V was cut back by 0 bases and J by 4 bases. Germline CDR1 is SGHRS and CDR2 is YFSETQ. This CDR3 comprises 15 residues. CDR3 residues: CASSLGPGTGYEQYF. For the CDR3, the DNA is TGCGCCAGCAGCTTGGGACCCGGGACAGGGTACGAGCAGTACTTC.

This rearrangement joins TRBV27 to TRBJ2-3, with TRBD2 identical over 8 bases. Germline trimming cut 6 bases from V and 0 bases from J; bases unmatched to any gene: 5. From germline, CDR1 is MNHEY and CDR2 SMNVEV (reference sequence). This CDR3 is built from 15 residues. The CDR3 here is CASSTLAVSTDTQYF. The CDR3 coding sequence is TGTGCCAGCAGCACACTAGCGGTGAGCACAGATACGCAGTATTTT.

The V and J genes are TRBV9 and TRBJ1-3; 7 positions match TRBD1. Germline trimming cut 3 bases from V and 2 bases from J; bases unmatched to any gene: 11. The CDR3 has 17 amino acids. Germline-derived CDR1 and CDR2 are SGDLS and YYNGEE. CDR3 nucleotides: TGTGCCAGCAGCGGTAGCCGGAACAGGGGCGCTGGAAACACCATATATTTT. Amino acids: CASSGSRNRGAGNTIYF.

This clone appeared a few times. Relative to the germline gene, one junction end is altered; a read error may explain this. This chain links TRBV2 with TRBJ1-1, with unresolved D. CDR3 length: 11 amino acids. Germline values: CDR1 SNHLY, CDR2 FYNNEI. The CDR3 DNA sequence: TGCGGAACAGCCCGGGCCACTGAAGCTTTCTTT. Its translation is CGTARATEAFF.

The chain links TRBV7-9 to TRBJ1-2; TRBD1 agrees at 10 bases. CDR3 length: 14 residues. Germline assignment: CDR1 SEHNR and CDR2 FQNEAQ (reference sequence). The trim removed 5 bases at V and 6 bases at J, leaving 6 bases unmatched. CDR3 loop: CASSLDRGHNGYTF. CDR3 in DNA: TGTGCCAGCAGCCTCGACAGGGGGCACAATGGCTACACCTTC. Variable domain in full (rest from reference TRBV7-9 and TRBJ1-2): DTGVSQNPRHKITKRGQNVTFRCDPISEHNRLYWYRQTLGQGPEFLTYFQNEAQLEKSRLLSDRFSAERPKGSFSTLEIQRTEQGDSAMYLCASSLDRGHNGYTFGSGTRLTVV.

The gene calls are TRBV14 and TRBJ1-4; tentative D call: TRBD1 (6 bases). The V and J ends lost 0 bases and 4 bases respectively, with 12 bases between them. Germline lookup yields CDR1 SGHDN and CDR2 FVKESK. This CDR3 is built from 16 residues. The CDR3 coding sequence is TGTGCCAGCAGCCAAGATGGAGGGGACAATAATGAAAAACTGTTTTTT. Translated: CASSQDGGDNNEKLFF.

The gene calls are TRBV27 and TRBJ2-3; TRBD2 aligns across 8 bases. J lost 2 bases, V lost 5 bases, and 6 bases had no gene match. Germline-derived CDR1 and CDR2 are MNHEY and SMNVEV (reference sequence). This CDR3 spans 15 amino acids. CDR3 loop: CASSTTSGPTDTQYF. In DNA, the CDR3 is TGTGCCAGCAGTACTACTAGCGGCCCCACAGATACGCAGTATTTT.

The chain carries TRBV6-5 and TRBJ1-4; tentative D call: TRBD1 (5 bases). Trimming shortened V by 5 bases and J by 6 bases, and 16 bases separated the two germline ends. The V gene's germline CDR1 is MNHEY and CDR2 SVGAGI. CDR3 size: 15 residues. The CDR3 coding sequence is TGTGCCAGCAGTACCGAGGGGTCTGGGGATGAAAAACTGTTTTTT. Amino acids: CASSTEGSGDEKLFF.

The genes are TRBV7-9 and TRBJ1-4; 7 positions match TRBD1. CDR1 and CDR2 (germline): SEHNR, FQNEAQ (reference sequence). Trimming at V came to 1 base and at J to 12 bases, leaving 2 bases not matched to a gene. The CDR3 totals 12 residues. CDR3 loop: CASSLDDRELFF. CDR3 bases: TGTGCCAGCAGCTTAGATGACAGGGAACTGTTTTTT.

The CDR3 region is CASSVVWGELLGPNYGYTF. CDR3 DNA: TGTGCCAGCAGCGTAGTTTGGGGGGAACTCCTAGGCCCTAACTATGGCTACACCTTC. The chain recombines TRBV9 with TRBJ1-2; D possibly corresponds to TRBD1 (5 bases). The CDR3 consists of 19 residues. The V and J ends lost 0 bases and 0 bases respectively, with 21 bases between them. CDR1 and CDR2 (germline): SGDLS, YYNGEE. The whole variable domain, filled in from reference TRBV9 and TRBJ1-2, reads DSGVTQTPKHLITATGQRVTLRCSPRSGDLSVYWYQQSLDQGLQFLIQYYNGEERAKGNILERFSAQQFPDLHSELNLSSLELGDSALYFCASSVVWGELLGPNYGYTFGSGTRLTVV.

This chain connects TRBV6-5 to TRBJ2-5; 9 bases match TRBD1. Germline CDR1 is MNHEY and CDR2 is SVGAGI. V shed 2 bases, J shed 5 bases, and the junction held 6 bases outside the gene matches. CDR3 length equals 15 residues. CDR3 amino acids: CASSYVQGAWETQYF. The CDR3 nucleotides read TGTGCCAGCAGTTACGTACAGGGGGCTTGGGAGACCCAGTACTTC.

Here the CDR3 reads CASSLTRGANHIQYF. The CDR3 DNA reads as TGTGCCAGCAGTCTCACTCGGGGGGCGAATCACATTCAGTACTTC. V is TRBV6-5 and J is TRBJ2-4, with D maybe TRBD2 (7 bases). V lost 5 bases, J lost 8 bases, and 19 bases lay in between. The germline V gene has CDR1 MNHEY and CDR2 SVGAGI. The CDR3 sequence is 15 residues long.

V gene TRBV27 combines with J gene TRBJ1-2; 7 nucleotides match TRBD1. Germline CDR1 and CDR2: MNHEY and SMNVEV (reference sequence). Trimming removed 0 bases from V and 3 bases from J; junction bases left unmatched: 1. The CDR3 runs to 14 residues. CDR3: CASSLSGGHYGYTF. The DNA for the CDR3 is TGTGCCAGCAGTTTATCAGGGGGCCACTATGGCTACACCTTC.